These 15 T cell receptor beta chains originate from one sample sequenced in a study of T cell responses to AZD1222 COVID-19 vaccine. Profiled with immunoSEQ multiplex PCR; TCRdb holds only in-frame clones, not every one. The table has about 97,000 clones, around 82% seen once. The specimen comprised peripheral blood, sampled on day 0 of AZD1222 vaccination. The receptor set was obtained from an adult in good health.

The V and J genes are TRBV30 and TRBJ1-1; D may be TRBD1 (5 bases). Looked up from germline, CDR1 is GTSNPN and CDR2 is SVGIG (reference sequence). V dropped 4 bases and J dropped 1 base, with 13 bases sitting between them. The CDR3 sequence is 14 residues long. CDR3 protein: CAWNRISKNTEAFF. The CDR3 DNA is TGTGCCTGGAACAGGATATCCAAGAACACTGAAGCTTTCTTT. Variable domain in full (rest from reference TRBV30 and TRBJ1-1): SQTIHQWPATLVQPVGSPLSLECTVEGTSNPNLYWYRQAAGRGLQLLFYSVGIGQISSEVPQNLSASRPQDRQFILSSKKLLLSDSGFYLCAWNRISKNTEAFFGQGTRLTVV.

This chain connects TRBV6-1 to TRBJ1-5; D may be TRBD1 (5 bases). In germline, CDR1 is MNHNS, CDR2 SASEGT. Trimming cost V 2 bases and J 7 bases, with 9 bases left between them. The CDR3 is 13 amino acids. The CDR3 DNA follows: TGTGCCAGCAGTGAAAGAGGGGACCAGCCCCAGCATTTT. Encoded protein: CASSERGDQPQHF.

To note about this clone: The junction and the germline gene differ at one end; a read error may be behind it. The chain has TRBV7-2 and TRBJ2-7, with TRBD1 identical over 10 bases. CDR3 length: 15 amino acids. Looked up from germline, CDR1 is SGHTA and CDR2 is FQGNSA. In DNA, the CDR3 is TGTGCCAGCAGCAAACAGGACAGGGGGACCTACGAGCGGTACTTC. Translation gives CASSKQDRGTYERYF.

This clone was counted a single time. This chain connects TRBV18 to TRBJ2-7; 7 positions match TRBD1. Germline V CDR1 and CDR2: KGHSH, LQKENI. With 3 bases clipped from V and 1 base from J, the junction kept 9 bases outside the gene matches. The CDR3 is 16 amino acids. Here the CDR3 reads CASSPREDRISYEQYF. The CDR3 coding sequence is TGTGCCAGCTCACCCCGTGAGGACAGGATTTCCTACGAGCAGTACTTC.

The chain is built from TRBV6-2 or TRBV6-3 and TRBJ1-2, with a tentative D call TRBD1 (5 bases). The CDR3 spans 14 residues. The ends were cut back, 0 bases at V and 4 bases at J, with 9 bases in the middle. Germline V gene lookup returns CDR1 MNHEY and CDR2 SVGEGT. The CDR3 sequence: CASSYSGGGYGYTF. In DNA form, the CDR3 reads TGTGCCAGCAGTTACTCCGGGGGTGGCTATGGCTACACCTTC.

The chain uses TRBV5-8 and TRBJ2-1; 11 bases are a match to TRBD2. The V segment lost 0 bases and the J segment 3 bases; nucleotides outside the gene matches: 11. CDR3 size: 19 residues. Germline V gene sequence: CDR1 SGHTS, CDR2 YDEGEE. DNA for the CDR3: TGTGCCAGCAGCTTGGCATCGGCACTAGCGGGAGTAAGCTACAATGAGCAGTTCTTC. Protein sequence: CASSLASALAGVSYNEQFF.

The chain is built from TRBV12-3 or TRBV12-4 and TRBJ1-1, with TRBD1 matching 7 bases. The V and J ends lost 7 bases and 10 bases, in that order; junction bases with no gene match: 12. The CDR3 consists of 13 residues. The CDR3 loop reads CASKMGQTQGAFF. DNA for the CDR3: TGTGCCAGCAAAATGGGACAGACCCAGGGAGCTTTCTTT.

V gene TRBV4-3 combines with J gene TRBJ2-3, with 10 nucleotides matching TRBD2. From germline, CDR1 is LGHNA and CDR2 YSLEER. This CDR3 is 15 amino acids long. J gave up 3 bases and V 5 bases, and 5 bases lay outside the gene matches. Written as DNA, the CDR3 is TGCGCCAGCAGCACCCTAGCGGGGGAGACAGATACGCAGTATTTT. This translates into CASSTLAGETDTQYF.

The chain uses TRBV7-2 and TRBJ1-1; D not resolved. CDR3 length equals 13 residues. Deletions cut 7 bases from V and 4 bases from J, with 13 bases between. Germline CDR1 and CDR2: SGHTA and FQGNSA. This CDR3 reads CASNRIRPTEAFF. The CDR3 bases are TGTGCCAGCAATCGAATCCGGCCCACTGAAGCTTTCTTT.

This rearrangement joins TRBV19 to TRBJ1-2; tentatively, D is TRBD1 (6 bases). CDR3 length: 16 residues. Germline CDR1 is LNHDA and CDR2 is SQIVND (reference sequence). V was trimmed by 5 bases and J by 7 bases, leaving 23 bases between them. The CDR3 DNA sequence: TGTGCCAGTAGTGCCAAAGACAGGCCCCCGAGCCGTGGCTACACCTTC. Translation: CASSAKDRPPSRGYTF.

V gene TRBV5-1 combines with J gene TRBJ2-1; D is undetermined. This CDR3 spans 14 amino acids. V lost 0 bases, J lost 8 bases, and 12 bases lay in between. CDR1 and CDR2 from the germline V gene are SGHRS and YFSETQ. This CDR3 is CASSLDTRSYEQFF. The CDR3 bases are TGCGCCAGCAGCTTGGATACCAGGAGCTATGAGCAGTTCTTC.

CDR3 sequence: CSVAGDRGYGYTF. The CDR3 DNA reads TGCAGCGTTGCTGGGGATCGTGGATATGGCTACACCTTC. The gene calls are TRBV29-1 and TRBJ1-2; D remains ambiguous. This CDR3 has 13 residues. Germline CDR1 is SQVTM and CDR2 is ANQGSEA. Trimming took 4 bases from V and 5 from J, leaving 14 bases between them. Full variable domain (rest looked up from reference TRBV29-1 and TRBJ1-2): SAVISQKPSRDICQRGTSLTIQCQVDSQVTMMFWYRQQPGQSLTLIATANQGSEATYESGFVIDKFPISRPNLTFSTLTVSNMSPEDSSIYLCSVAGDRGYGYTFGSGTRLTVV.

The chain combines TRBV6-2 or TRBV6-3 with TRBJ1-6; 9 positions agree with TRBD1. Germline CDR1 is MNHEY and CDR2 is SVGEGT. Trimming cost V 6 bases and J 7 bases; bases outside gene matches: 7. CDR3 length: 15 amino acids. In nucleotides, the CDR3 is TGTGCCAGCAGCCCAAACAGGGGGCAGAATTCACCCCTCCACTTT. This encodes CASSPNRGQNSPLHF.

The rearrangement joins TRBV29-1 to TRBJ2-1, with 9 nucleotides matching TRBD2. The CDR3 totals 15 residues. In germline, CDR1 is SQVTM, CDR2 ANQGSEA. J lost 3 bases, V lost 4 bases, and 7 bases had no gene match. CDR3 region: CSVAPFSGSYNEQFF. The CDR3 region has the DNA TGCAGCGTTGCCCCCTTTAGCGGGAGCTACAATGAGCAGTTCTTC.

The chain carries TRBV4-1 and TRBJ2-3; D unclear. Germline V CDR1 and CDR2: MGHRA, YSYEKL. V lost 0 bases and J 6 bases, leaving 10 bases between the germline ends. The CDR3 is 14 residues long. The CDR3 spells CASSQDTPLDTQYF. CDR3 DNA: TGCGCCAGCAGCCAAGATACCCCCCTCGATACGCAGTATTTT.